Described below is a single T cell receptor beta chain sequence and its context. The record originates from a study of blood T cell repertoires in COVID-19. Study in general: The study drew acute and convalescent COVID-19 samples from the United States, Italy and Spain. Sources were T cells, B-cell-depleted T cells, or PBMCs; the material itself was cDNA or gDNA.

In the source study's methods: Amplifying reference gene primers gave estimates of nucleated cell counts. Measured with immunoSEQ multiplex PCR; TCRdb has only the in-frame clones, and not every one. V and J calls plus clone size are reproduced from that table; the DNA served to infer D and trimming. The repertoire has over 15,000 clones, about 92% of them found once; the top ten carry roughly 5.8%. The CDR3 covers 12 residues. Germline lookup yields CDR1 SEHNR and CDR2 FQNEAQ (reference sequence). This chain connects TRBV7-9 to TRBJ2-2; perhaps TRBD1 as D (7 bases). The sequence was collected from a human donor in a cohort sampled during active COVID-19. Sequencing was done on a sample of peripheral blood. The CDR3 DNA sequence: TGTGCACACAGGGGCGGGGCCGGGGAGCTGTTTTTT. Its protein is CAHRGGAGELFF. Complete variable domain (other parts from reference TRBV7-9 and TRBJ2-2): DTGVSQNPRHKITKRGQNVTFRCDPISEHNRLYWYRQTLGQGPEFLTYFQNEAQLEKSRLLSDRFSAERPKGSFSTLEIQRTEQGDSAMYLCAHRGGAGELFFGEGSRLTVL.